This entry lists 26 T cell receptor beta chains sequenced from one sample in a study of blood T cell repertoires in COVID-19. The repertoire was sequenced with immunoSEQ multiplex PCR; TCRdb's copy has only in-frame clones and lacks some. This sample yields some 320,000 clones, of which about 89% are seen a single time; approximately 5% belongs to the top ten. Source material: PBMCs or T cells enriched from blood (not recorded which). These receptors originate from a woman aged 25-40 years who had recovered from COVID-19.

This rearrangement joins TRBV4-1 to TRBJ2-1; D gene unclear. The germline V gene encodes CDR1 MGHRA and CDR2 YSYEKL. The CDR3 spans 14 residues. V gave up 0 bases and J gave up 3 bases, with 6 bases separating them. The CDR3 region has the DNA TGCGCCAGCAGCCAAGAGCTAAGCTACAATGAGCAGTTCTTC. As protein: CASSQELSYNEQFF.

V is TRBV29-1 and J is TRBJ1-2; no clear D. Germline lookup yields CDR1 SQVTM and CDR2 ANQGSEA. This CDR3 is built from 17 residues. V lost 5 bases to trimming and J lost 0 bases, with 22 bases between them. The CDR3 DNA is TGCAGCGTTAAACTAAGACGAGGAACGTTAGCTAACTATGGCTACACCTTC. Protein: CSVKLRRGTLANYGYTF.

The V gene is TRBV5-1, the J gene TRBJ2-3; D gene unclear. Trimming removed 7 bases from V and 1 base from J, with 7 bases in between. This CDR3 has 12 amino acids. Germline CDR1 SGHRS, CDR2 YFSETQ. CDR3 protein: CASSLRTDTQYF. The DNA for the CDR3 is TGCGCCAGCTCCCTACGCACAGATACGCAGTATTTT.

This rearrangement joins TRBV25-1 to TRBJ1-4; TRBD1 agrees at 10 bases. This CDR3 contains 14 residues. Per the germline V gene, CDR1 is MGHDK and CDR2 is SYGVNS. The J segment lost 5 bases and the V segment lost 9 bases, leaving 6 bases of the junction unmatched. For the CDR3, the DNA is TGTGCCAGTCGGGGGGACAGGGGAAATGAAAAACTGTTTTTT. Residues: CASRGDRGNEKLFF.

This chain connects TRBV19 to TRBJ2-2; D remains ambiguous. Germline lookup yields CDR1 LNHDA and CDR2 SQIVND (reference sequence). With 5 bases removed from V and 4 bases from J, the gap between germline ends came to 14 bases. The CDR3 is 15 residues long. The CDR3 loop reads CASSPLRSGTGELFF. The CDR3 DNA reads TGTGCCAGTAGTCCTCTTCGATCAGGCACCGGGGAGCTGTTTTTT.

In DNA form, the CDR3 reads TGTGCCAGCAGCTACGAACCCCCAGGGGCCCCCTCTGGAAACACCATATATTTT. Its translation is CASSYEPPGAPSGNTIYF. The chain couples TRBV7-2 to TRBJ1-3; D is perhaps TRBD1 (6 bases). The CDR3 totals 18 residues. The V gene lost 4 bases and the J gene lost 0 bases, with 19 bases spanning the gap. CDR1 and CDR2 (germline): SGHTA, FQGNSA.

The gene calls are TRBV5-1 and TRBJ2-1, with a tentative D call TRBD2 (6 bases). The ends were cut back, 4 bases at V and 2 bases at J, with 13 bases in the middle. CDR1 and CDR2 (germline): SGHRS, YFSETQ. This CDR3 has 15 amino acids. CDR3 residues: CASSVSGRTYNEQFF. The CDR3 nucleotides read TGCGCCAGCAGCGTGAGCGGGCGTACCTACAATGAGCAGTTCTTC.

The CDR3 sequence: CASSVETAPYGYTF. CDR3 DNA sequence: TGTGCCAGCAGCGTAGAAACAGCCCCCTATGGCTACACCTTC. The V call is TRBV9, the J call TRBJ1-2; D is ambiguous. CDR3 length: 14 amino acids. Trimming took off 0 bases at V and 4 bases at J, with 10 bases between the two ends. Germline lookup yields CDR1 SGDLS and CDR2 YYNGEE.

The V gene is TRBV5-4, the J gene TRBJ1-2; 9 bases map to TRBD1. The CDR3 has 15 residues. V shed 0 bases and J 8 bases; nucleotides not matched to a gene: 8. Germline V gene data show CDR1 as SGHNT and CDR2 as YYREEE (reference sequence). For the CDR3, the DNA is TGTGCCAGCAGCTTGGTCAACAGGGGGCGCGAGGGCTACACCTTC. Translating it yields CASSLVNRGREGYTF.

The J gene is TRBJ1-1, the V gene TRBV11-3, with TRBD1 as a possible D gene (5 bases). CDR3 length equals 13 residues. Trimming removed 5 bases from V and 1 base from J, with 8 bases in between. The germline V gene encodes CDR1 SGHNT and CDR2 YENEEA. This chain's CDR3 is CASSTTGNTEAFF. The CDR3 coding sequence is TGTGCCAGCAGCACAACAGGGAACACTGAAGCTTTCTTT.

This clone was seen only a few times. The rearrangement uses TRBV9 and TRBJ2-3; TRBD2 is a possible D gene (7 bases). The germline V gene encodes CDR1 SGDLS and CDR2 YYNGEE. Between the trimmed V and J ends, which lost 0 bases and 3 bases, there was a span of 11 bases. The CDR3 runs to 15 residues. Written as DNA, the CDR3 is TGTGCCAGCAGCGTAGACAGGGAGGGGACAGATACGCAGTATTTT. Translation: CASSVDREGTDTQYF.

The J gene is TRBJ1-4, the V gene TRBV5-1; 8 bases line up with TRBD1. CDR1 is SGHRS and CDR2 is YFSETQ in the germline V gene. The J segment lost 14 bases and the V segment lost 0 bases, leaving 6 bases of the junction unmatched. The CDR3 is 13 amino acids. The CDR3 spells CASSLEGQGVLFF. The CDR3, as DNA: TGCGCCAGCAGCTTGGAAGGACAGGGCGTTCTGTTTTTT.

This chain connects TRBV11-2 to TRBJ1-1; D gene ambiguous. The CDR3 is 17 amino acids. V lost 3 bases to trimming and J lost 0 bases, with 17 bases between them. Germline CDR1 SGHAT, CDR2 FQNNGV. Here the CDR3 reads CASSFGLGGRMNTEAFF. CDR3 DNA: TGTGCCAGCAGCTTTGGTCTTGGAGGGCGCATGAACACTGAAGCTTTCTTT.

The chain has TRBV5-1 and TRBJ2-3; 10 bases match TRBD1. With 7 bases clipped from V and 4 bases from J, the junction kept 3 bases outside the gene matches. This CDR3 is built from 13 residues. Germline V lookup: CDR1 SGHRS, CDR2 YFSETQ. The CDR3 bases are TGCGCCAGCTCGACAGGGGGCGCAGATACGCAGTATTTT. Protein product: CASSTGGADTQYF.

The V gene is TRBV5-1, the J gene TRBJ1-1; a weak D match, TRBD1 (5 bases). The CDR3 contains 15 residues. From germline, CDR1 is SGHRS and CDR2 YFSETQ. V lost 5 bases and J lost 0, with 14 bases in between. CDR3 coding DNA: TGCGCCAGCAGTGCGGGGCTTCTCATGAACACTGAAGCTTTCTTT. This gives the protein CASSAGLLMNTEAFF.

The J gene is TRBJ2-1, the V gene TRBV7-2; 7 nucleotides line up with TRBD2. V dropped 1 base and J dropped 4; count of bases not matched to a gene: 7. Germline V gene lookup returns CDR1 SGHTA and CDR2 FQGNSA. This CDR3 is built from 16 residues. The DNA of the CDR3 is TGTGCCAGCAGCTTAGAGCTCGGGGGAGGGTACAATGAGCAGTTCTTC. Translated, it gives CASSLELGGGYNEQFF.

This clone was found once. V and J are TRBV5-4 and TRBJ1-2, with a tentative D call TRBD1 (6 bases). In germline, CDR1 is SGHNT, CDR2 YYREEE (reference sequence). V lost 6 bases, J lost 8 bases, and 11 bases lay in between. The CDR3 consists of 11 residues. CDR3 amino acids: CASTYTGGYTF. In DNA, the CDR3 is TGTGCCAGCACCTATACAGGGGGCTACACCTTC.

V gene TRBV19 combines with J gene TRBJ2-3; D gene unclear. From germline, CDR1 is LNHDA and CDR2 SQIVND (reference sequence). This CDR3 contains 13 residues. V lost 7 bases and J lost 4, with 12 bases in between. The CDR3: CASTPPCADTQYF. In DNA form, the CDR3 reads TGTGCCAGTACCCCTCCTTGCGCAGATACGCAGTATTTT.

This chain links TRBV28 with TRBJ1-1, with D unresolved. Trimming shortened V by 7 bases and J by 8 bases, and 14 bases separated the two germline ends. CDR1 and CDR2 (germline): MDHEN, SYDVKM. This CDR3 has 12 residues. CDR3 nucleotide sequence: TGTGCCAGCATGGGTCCGGGAGAAGAAGCTTTCTTT. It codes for CASMGPGEEAFF.

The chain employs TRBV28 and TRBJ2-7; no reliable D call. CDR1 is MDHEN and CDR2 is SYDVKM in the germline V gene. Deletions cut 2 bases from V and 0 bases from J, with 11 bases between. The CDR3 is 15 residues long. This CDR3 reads CASSLGSTISYEQYF. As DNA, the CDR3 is TGTGCCAGCAGTTTAGGCTCGACAATCTCCTACGAGCAGTACTTC.

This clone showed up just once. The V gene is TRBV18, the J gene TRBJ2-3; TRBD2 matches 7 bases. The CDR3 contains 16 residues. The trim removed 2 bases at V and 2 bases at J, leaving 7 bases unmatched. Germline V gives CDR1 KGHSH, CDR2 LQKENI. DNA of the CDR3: TGTGCCAGCTCACCAGCCCCCGGGGGGACCACAGATACGCAGTATTTT. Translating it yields CASSPAPGGTTDTQYF.

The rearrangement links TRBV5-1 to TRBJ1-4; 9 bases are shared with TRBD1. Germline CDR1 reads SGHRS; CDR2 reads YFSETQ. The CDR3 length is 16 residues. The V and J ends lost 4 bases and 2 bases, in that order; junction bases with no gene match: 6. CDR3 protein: CASSTSGQGTNEKLFF. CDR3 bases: TGCGCCAGCAGCACATCCGGACAGGGGACTAATGAAAAACTGTTTTTT.

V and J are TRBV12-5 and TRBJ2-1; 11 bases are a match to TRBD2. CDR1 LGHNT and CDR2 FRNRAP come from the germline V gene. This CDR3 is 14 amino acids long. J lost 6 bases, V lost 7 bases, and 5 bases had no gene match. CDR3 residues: CASAPGLAGNEQFF. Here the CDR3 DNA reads TGTGCTAGTGCCCCCGGACTAGCGGGCAATGAGCAGTTCTTC.

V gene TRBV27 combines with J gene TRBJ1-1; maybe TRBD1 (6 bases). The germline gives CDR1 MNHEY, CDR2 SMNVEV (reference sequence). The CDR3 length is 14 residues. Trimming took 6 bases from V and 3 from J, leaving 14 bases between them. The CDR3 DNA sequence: TGTGCCAGCAGCTTACAGGGTGGTTACACTGAAGCTTTCTTT. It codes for CASSLQGGYTEAFF.

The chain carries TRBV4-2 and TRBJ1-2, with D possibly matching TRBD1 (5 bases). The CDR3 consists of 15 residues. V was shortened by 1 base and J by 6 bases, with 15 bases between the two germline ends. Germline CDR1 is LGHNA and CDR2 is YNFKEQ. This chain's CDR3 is CASSQGIGVLDGYTF. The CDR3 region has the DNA TGTGCCAGCAGCCAAGGGATAGGGGTATTAGATGGCTACACCTTC.

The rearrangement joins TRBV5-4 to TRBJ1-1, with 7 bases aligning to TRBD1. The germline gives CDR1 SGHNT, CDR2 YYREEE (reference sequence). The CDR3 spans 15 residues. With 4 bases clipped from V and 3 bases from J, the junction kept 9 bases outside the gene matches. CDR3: CASSVRQGWDTEAFF. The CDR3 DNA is TGTGCCAGCAGCGTTAGACAGGGTTGGGACACTGAAGCTTTCTTT.